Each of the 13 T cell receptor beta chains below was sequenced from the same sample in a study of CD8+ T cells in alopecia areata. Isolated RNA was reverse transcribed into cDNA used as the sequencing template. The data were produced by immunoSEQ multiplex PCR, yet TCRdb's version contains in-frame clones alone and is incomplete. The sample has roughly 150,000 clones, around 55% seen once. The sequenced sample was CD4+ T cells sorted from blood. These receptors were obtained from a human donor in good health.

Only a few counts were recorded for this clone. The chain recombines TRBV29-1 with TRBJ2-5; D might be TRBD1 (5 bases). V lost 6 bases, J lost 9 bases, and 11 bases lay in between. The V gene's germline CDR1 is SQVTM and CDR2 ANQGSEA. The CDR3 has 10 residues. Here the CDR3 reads CSVGLGAQYF. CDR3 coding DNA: TGCAGCGTGGGGCTAGGTGCCCAGTACTTC.

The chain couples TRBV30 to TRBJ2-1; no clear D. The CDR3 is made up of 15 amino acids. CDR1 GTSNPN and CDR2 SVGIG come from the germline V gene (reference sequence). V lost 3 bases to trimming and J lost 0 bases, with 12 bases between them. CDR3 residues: CAWSATQSSYNEQFF. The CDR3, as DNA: TGTGCCTGGAGCGCAACGCAGAGCTCCTACAATGAGCAGTTCTTC.

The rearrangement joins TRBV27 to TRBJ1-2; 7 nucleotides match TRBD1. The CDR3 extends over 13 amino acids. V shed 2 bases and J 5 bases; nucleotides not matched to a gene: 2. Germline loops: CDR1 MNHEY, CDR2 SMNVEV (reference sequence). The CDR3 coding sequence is TGTGCCAGCAGTTTAACAGGGGAGTATGGCTACACCTTC. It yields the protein CASSLTGEYGYTF.

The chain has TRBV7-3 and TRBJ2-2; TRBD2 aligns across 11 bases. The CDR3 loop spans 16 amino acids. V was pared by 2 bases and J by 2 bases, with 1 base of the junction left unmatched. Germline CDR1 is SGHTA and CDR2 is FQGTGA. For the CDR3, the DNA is TGTGCCAGCAGCTTAGGGACTAGCGGTAACACCGGGGAGCTGTTTTTT. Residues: CASSLGTSGNTGELFF. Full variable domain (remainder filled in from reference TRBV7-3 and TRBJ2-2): GAGVSQTPSNKVTEKGKYVELRCDPISGHTALYWYRQSLGQGPEFLIYFQGTGAADDSGLPNDRFFAVRPEGSVSTLKIQRTERGDSAVYLCASSLGTSGNTGELFFGEGSRLTVL.

CDR3 residues: CASSLGRGRNTEAFF. CDR3 DNA sequence: TGTGCCAGCAGTTTAGGCAGGGGCCGGAACACTGAAGCTTTCTTT. V and J are TRBV27 and TRBJ1-1; a possible D gene is TRBD1 (6 bases). Germline V lookup: CDR1 MNHEY, CDR2 SMNVEV (reference sequence). The V end was cut by 2 bases, the J end by 1 base, with 11 bases between. There are 15 residues in the CDR3.

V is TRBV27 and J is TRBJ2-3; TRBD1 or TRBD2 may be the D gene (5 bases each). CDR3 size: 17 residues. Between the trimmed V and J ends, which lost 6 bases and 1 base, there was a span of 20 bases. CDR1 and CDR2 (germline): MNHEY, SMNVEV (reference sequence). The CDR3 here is CASSRLRDAIRTDTQYF. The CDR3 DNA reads TGTGCCAGCAGCCGTCTCCGGGACGCCATTCGCACAGATACGCAGTATTTT.

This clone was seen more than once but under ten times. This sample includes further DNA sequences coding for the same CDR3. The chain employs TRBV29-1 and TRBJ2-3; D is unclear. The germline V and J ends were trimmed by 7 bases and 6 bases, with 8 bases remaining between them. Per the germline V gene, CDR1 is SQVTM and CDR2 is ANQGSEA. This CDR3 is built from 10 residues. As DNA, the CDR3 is TGCAGCGGTGGTGGTGATACGCAGTATTTT. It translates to CSGGGDTQYF.

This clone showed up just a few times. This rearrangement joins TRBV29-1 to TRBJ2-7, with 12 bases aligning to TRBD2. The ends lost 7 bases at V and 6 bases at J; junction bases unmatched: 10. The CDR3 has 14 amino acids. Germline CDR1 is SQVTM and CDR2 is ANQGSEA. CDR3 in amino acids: CSARLAGGDGEQYF. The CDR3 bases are TGCAGCGCTCGTCTAGCGGGAGGGGACGGCGAGCAGTACTTC.

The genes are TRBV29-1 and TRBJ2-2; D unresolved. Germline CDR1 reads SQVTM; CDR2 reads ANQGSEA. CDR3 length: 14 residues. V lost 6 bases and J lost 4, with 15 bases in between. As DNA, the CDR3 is TGCAGCGTGGTTCGCGCAGCTAGCACCGGGGAGCTGTTTTTT. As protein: CSVVRAASTGELFF.

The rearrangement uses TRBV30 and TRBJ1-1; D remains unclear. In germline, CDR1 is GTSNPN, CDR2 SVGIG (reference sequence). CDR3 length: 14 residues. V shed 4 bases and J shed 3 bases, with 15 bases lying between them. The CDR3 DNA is TGTGCCTGGATTCACAGCGCCTGGGACACTGAAGCTTTCTTT. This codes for CAWIHSAWDTEAFF.

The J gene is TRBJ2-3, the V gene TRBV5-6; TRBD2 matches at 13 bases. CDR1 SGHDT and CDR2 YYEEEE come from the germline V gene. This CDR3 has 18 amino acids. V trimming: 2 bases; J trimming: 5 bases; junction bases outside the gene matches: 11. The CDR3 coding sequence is TGTGCCAGCAGCTTTGAGACTAGCGGGAGGCCGCTGGAAGATACGCAGTATTTT. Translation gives CASSFETSGRPLEDTQYF.

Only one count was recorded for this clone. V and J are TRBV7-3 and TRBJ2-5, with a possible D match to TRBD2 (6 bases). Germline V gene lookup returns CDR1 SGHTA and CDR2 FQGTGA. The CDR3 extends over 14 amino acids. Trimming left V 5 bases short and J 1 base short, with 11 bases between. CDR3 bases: TGTGCCAGCAGCCGAGGAGGGGTCCAAGAGACCCAGTACTTC. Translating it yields CASSRGGVQETQYF.

CDR3 DNA sequence: TGTGCCAGCAGGGCCGGGACTAGCGGGAGGAGAAACATTCAGTACTTC. This codes for CASRAGTSGRRNIQYF. The chain carries TRBV2 and TRBJ2-4; TRBD2 matches 15 bases. In germline, CDR1 is SNHLY, CDR2 FYNNEI. V shed 6 bases and J 6 bases; nucleotides not matched to a gene: 6. This CDR3 contains 16 residues.